This TCR beta chain was recorded in a study of T cells in localized non-small cell lung cancer. Comments on this clone: Its target is not known.

Sequenced by immunoSEQ multiplex PCR; TCRdb stores in-frame clones only, minus some. Here the sample spans 11,000 or so clones, about 83% being singletons. Study-level results: Detection in adjacent lung was observed for a median about 56 of the top 100 tumor clones. Highest T cell clonality was seen in uninvolved adjacent lung, surpassing that measured in tumor.

Per the germline V gene, CDR1 is SGHTA and CDR2 is FQGTGA. Germline trimming cut 5 bases from V and 8 bases from J; bases unmatched to any gene: 7. The CDR3 covers 15 residues. The sample in question was peripheral blood, obtained before any cancer treatment. This clonotype was obtained from a male donor aged 60 or over with stage I lung adenocarcinoma. V is TRBV7-3 and J is TRBJ2-1; 12 bases align to TRBD2. In nucleotides, the CDR3 is TGTGCCAGCAGCGTTGGACTAGCGGGGCAGTATGAGCAGTTCTTC. Protein: CASSVGLAGQYEQFF.